The 4 T cell receptor beta chains below come from one sample, sequenced in a study of regulatory and conventional T cells in RAG deficiency. Only in-frame clones appear in the TCRdb table, and some are missing; sequencing was by immunoSEQ multiplex PCR. There are tens of thousands of clones in the sample; about 90% occur only once, and around 0.82% lies in the top ten. Regulatory T cells were sorted from blood as CD4+ CD25-high CD127-low cells. A further study also used this sample, focusing on regulatory T cells. That publication notes: The primer mix had 52 TRBV and 13 TRBJ primers.

The sequenced sample was Tregs sorted from blood. These receptors were collected from a human donor in good health.

The chain uses TRBV4-1 and TRBJ2-3; 8 bases align to TRBD2. J lost 2 bases, V lost 4 bases, and 5 bases had no gene match. This CDR3 contains 15 residues. From germline, CDR1 is MGHRA and CDR2 YSYEKL. CDR3 DNA sequence: TGCGCCAGCAGCCGTAGCGGGGTTATCACAGATACGCAGTATTTT. It translates to CASSRSGVITDTQYF.

The chain uses TRBV5-6 and TRBJ1-6; the D gene is possibly TRBD1 (6 bases). Trimming cost V 3 bases and J 11 bases, with 12 bases left between them. The germline CDR1 and CDR2 sequences are SGHDT and YYEEEE. CDR3 size: 13 residues. In DNA, the CDR3 is TGTGCCAGCAGCTGGACAGTTCTTCCACCCCTCCACTTT. Translated, it gives CASSWTVLPPLHF.

This chain connects TRBV6-1 to TRBJ1-5, with TRBD1 matching over 8 bases. Unmatched junction bases numbered 16, after V lost 4 bases and J lost 5 bases. The CDR3 is 18 amino acids. Germline V gene lookup returns CDR1 MNHNS and CDR2 SASEGT. CDR3 in amino acids: CASSARDRGRLGHQPQHF. The CDR3 DNA follows: TGTGCCAGCAGTGCGAGAGACAGGGGAAGGTTGGGACATCAGCCCCAGCATTTT.

This chain uses TRBV5-4 with TRBJ2-7; 9 bases fit TRBD1. The CDR3 totals 15 residues. Germline assignment: CDR1 SGHNT and CDR2 YYREEE (reference sequence). V was pared by 2 bases and J by 4 bases, with 7 bases of the junction left unmatched. CDR3 coding DNA: TGTGCCAGCAGCTTTCCCCCGGGACAGGGATACGAGCAGTACTTC. Protein sequence: CASSFPPGQGYEQYF.